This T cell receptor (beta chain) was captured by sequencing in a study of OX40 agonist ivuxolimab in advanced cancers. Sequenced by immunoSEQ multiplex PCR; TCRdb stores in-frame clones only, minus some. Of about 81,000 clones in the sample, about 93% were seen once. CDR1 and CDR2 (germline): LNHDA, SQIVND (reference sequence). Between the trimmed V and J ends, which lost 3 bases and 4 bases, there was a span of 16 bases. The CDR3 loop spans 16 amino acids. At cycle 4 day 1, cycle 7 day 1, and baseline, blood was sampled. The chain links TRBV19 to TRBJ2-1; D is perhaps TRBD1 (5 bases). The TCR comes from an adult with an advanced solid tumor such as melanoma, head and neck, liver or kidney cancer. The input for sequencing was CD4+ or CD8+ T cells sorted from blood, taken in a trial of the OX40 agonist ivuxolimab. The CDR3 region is CASSIFSSSGYNEQFF. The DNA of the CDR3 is TGTGCCAGTAGTATCTTCTCTAGTTCAGGGTACAATGAGCAGTTCTTC. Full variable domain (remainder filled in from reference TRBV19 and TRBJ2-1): DGGITQSPKYLFRKEGQNVTLSCEQNLNHDAMYWYRQDPGQGLRLIYYSQIVNDFQKGDIAEGYSVSREKKESFPLTVTSAQKNPTAFYLCASSIFSSSGYNEQFFGPGTRLTVL.